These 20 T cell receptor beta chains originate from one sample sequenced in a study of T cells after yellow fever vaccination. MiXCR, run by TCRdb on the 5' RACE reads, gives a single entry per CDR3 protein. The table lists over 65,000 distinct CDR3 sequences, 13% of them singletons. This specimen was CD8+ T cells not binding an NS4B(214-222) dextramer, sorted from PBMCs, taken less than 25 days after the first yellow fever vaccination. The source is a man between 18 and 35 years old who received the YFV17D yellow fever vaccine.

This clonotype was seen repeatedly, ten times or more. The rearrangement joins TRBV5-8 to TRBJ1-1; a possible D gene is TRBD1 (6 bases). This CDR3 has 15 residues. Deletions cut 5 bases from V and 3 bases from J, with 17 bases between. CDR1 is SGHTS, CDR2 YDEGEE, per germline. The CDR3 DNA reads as TGTGCCAGCAGTGAACCCGGGACAAGGGACACTGAAGCTTTCTTT. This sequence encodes CASSEPGTRDTEAFF.

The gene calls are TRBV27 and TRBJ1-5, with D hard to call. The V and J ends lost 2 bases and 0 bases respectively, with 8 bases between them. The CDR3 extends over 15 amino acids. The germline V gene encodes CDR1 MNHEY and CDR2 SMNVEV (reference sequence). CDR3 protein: CASSLEGFSNQPQHF. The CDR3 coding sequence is TGTGCCAGCAGTTTAGAAGGGTTTAGCAATCAGCCCCAGCATTTT.

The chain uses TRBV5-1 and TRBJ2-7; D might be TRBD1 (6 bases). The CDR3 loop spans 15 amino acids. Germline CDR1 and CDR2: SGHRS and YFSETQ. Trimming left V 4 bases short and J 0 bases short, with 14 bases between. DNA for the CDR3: TGCGCCAGCAGCCCCAGGGGACGGAGCTCCTACGAGCAGTACTTC. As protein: CASSPRGRSSYEQYF.

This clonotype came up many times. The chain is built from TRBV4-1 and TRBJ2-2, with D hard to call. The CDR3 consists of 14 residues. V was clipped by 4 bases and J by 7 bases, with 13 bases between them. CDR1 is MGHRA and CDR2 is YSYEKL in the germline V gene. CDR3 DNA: TGCGCCAGCAGCCGGACCCAAATGGGCGGGGAGCTGTTTTTT. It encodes CASSRTQMGGELFF.

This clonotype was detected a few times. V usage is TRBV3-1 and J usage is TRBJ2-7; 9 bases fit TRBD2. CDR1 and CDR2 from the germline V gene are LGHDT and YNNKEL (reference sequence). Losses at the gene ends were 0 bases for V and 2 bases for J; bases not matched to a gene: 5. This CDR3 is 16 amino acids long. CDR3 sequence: CASSQDSGLATYEQYF. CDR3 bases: TGTGCCAGCAGCCAAGATTCTGGACTAGCGACCTACGAGCAGTACTTC.

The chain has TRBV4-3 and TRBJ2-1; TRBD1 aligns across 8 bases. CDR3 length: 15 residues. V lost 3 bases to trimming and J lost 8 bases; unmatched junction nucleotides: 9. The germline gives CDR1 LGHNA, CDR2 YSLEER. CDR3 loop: CASSHLAGGWYEQFF. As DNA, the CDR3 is TGCGCCAGCAGCCACTTGGCAGGGGGCTGGTATGAGCAGTTCTTC.

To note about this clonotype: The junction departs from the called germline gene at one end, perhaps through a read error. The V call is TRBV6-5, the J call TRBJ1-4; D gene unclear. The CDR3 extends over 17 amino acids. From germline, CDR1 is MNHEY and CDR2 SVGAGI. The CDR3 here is CASSYVRVPATNEKLFF. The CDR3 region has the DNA TGTGCCAGCAGTTACGTTAGGGTTCCCGCAACTAATGAGAAACTGTTTTTT.

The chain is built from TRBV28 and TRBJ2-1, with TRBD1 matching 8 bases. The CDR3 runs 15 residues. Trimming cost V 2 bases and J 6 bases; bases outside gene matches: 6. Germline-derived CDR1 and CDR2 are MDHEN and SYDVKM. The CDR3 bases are TGTGCCAGCAGTTTACCGCAGGGGGCTATCAATGAGCAGTTCTTC. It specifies CASSLPQGAINEQFF.

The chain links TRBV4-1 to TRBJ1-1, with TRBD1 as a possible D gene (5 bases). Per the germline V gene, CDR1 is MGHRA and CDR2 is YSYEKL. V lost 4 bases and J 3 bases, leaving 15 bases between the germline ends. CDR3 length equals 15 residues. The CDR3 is CASSLFSRADTEAFF. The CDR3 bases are TGCGCCAGCAGCCTCTTCAGCAGGGCGGACACTGAAGCTTTCTTT.

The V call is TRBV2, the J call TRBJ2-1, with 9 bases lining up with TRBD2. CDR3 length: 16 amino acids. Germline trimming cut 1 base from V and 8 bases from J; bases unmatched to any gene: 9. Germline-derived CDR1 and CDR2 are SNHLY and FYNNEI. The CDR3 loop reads CASSEVGGGAYHEQFF. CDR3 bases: TGTGCCAGCAGTGAAGTTGGCGGGGGGGCATATCATGAGCAGTTCTTC.

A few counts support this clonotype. Written as DNA, the CDR3 is TGTGCCAGCAGCCGAACAGGGCTCGGGGCCAACGTCCTGACTTTC. Translated, it gives CASSRTGLGANVLTF. The V and J genes are TRBV12-3 or TRBV12-4 and TRBJ2-6, with D tentatively TRBD1 (6 bases). The V end was cut by 6 bases, the J end by 4 bases, with 13 bases between. CDR3 length: 15 residues.

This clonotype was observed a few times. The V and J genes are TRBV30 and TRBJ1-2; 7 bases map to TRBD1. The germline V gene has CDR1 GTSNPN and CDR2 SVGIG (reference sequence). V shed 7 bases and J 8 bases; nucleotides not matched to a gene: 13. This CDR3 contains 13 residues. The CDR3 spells CASASDRDAGYTF. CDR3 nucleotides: TGTGCCTCCGCCTCCGACAGGGATGCCGGCTACACCTTC. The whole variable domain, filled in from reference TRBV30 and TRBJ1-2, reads SQTIHQWPATLVQPVGSPLSLECTVEGTSNPNLYWYRQAAGRGLQLLFYSVGIGQISSEVPQNLSASRPQDRQFILSSKKLLLSDSGFYLCASASDRDAGYTFGSGTRLTVV.

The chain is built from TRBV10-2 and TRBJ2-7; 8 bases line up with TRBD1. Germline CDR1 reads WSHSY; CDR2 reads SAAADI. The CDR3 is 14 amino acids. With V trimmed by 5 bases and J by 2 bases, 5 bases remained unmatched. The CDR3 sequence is CASSLGTGAYEQYF. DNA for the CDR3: TGCGCCAGCAGTCTCGGGACAGGCGCCTACGAGCAGTACTTC.

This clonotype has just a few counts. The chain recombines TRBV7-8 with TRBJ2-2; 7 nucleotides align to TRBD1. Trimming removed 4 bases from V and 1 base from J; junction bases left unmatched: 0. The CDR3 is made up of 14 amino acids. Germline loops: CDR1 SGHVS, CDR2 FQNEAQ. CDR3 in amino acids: CASSWTGNTGELFF. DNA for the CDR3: TGTGCCAGCAGCTGGACAGGGAACACCGGGGAGCTGTTTTTT.

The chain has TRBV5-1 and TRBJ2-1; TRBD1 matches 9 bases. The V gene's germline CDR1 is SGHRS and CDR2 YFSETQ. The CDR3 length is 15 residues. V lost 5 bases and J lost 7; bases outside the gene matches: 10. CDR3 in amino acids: CASRARDRESNEQFF. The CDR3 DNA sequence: TGCGCCAGCAGAGCCCGGGACAGGGAATCAAATGAGCAGTTCTTC.

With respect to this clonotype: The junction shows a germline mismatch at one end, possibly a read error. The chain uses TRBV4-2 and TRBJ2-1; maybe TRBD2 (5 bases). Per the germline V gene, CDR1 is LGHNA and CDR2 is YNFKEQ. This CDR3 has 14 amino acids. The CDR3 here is CAISPGVRHNEQFF. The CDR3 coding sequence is TGTGCCATCAGCCCCGGGGTACGGCACAATGAGCAGTTCTTC.

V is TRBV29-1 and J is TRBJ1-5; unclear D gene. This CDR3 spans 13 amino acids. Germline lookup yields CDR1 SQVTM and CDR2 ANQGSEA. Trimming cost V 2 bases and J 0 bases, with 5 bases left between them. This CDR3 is CSVEFDSNQPQHF. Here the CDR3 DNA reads TGCAGCGTTGAATTCGATAGCAATCAGCCCCAGCATTTT.

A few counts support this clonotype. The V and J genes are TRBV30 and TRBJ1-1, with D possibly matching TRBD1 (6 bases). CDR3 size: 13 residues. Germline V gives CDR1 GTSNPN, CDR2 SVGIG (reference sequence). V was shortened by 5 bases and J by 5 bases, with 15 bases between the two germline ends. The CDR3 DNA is TGTGCCTGGGGTTTGGCCAGGGGAACTGAAGCTTTCTTT. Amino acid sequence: CAWGLARGTEAFF.

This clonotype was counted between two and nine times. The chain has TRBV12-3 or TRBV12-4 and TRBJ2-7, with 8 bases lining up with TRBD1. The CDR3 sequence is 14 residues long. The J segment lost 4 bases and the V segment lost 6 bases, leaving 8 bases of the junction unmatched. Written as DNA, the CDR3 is TGTGCCAGCAGCACAGGGGGAAACTATTACGAGCAGTACTTC. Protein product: CASSTGGNYYEQYF.

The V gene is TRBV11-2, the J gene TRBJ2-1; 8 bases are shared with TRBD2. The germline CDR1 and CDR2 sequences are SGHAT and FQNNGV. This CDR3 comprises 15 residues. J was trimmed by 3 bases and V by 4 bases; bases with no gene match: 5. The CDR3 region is CASSSAGGLYNEQFF. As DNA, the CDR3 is TGTGCCAGCAGCTCGGCGGGGGGACTCTACAATGAGCAGTTCTTC.